This TCR beta chain was identified in a study of monozygotic twins with inflammatory bowel disease. As for this clonotype: The antigen remains undetermined.

Overall study findings and caveats: Patients got different immunosuppressive treatments, which may have made their repertoires more variable.

This CDR3 has 12 residues. CDR1 is DFQATT, CDR2 SNEGSKA, per germline (reference sequence). Per individual sample, eight separate reactions were used to make cDNA. Template switching appended UMIs that held a 6-nucleotide sample barcode. TCRdb reanalyzed the 5' RACE reads and collapses them to one entry per CDR3 protein, without DNA. Here the sample table reports just over 300,000 distinct CDR3 sequences. The TCR comes from a human donor with ulcerative colitis or Crohn's disease, or a healthy co-twin of an affected twin (not recorded which). The chain combines TRBV20-1 with TRBJ1-2. The sequenced sample consisted of blood. CDR3 in amino acids: CSASARSYGYTF.